This T cell receptor (beta chain) was identified during a study of T cell changes during pregnancy in multiple sclerosis. Sequencing used immunoSEQ multiplex PCR; TCRdb keeps in-frame clones, though not all of them. Of 65,000 to 95,000 clones listed, about 94% are singletons. The sample holds one count of this clone. This CDR3 is built from 14 residues. Germline V lookup: CDR1 SGHRS, CDR2 YFSETQ. V lost 4 bases, J lost 6 bases, and 8 bases stayed unmatched. This chain joins TRBV5-1 and TRBJ2-7; 9 bases are a match to TRBD1. Sequenced here: peripheral blood, sampled in the second trimester of pregnancy. This clonotype was sampled from a female donor in good health, enrolled as a control in a pregnancy study. The CDR3 DNA sequence: TGCGCCAGCAGCCTGCCCGGACAGGGGTTCGAGCAGTACTTC. It is translated as CASSLPGQGFEQYF.